A single sample gave rise to the 8 T cell receptor beta chains below, sequenced in a study of PD-1 blockade in classical Hodgkin lymphoma. Time point specified: cycle 4 day 1 (C4D1), after 6 weeks of nivolumab. Every single patient, without exception, relapsed after autologous stem cell transplantation, and brentuximab vedotin exposure varied. TCRdb keeps only in-frame clones here, not all; method: immunoSEQ multiplex PCR. Of about 90,000 clones in the sample, approximately 90% were seen once. This material consisted of peripheral blood mononuclear cells (PBMCs), taken before the fourth cycle of nivolumab. These receptors were taken from a human donor with classical Hodgkin lymphoma.

This rearrangement joins TRBV6-5 to TRBJ1-5; tentative D call: TRBD1 (5 bases). V dropped 0 bases and J dropped 6 bases, with 15 bases sitting between them. CDR1 is MNHEY, CDR2 SVGAGI, per germline. There are 16 residues in the CDR3. As DNA, the CDR3 is TGTGCCAGCAGTTACTCGATGGGGGACGTCGGTCAGCCCCAGCATTTT. This encodes CASSYSMGDVGQPQHF.

The chain links TRBV30 to TRBJ1-3; D gene uncertain. V shed 3 bases and J shed 3 bases, with 6 bases lying between them. Germline V gene lookup returns CDR1 GTSNPN and CDR2 SVGIG (reference sequence). The CDR3 sequence is 12 residues long. CDR3: CAWRRDGNTIYF. CDR3 nucleotide sequence: TGTGCCTGGAGGCGTGATGGAAACACCATATATTTT.

This clone has more than one count but fewer than ten. The chain joins TRBV10-3 to TRBJ2-7; either TRBD1 or TRBD2 may supply D (6 bases each). Germline values: CDR1 ENHRY, CDR2 SYGVKD. The CDR3 sequence is 11 residues long. In nucleotides, the CDR3 is TGTGCTACAGAGGGGGAGGACGAGCAGTACTTC. This translates into CATEGEDEQYF.

The table lists this clone with a few counts. This sequence joins TRBV5-1 and TRBJ2-7, with 9 bases matching TRBD1. The CDR3 extends over 15 amino acids. J was trimmed by 0 bases and V by 3 bases; bases with no gene match: 4. The germline V gene encodes CDR1 SGHRS and CDR2 YFSETQ. DNA of the CDR3: TGCGCCAGCAGCTCCGGGACAGGGATCTCCTACGAGCAGTACTTC. It codes for CASSSGTGISYEQYF.

The chain couples TRBV5-6 to TRBJ2-1, with TRBD1 identical over 9 bases. The length of the CDR3 is 16 residues. Germline CDR1 SGHDT, CDR2 YYEEEE. The junction had 9 bases not matched to a gene; V was cut back by 4 bases and J by 4 bases. This chain's CDR3 is CASSPYPGQGYNEQFF. The CDR3 nucleotides are TGTGCCAGCAGCCCATACCCGGGACAGGGTTACAATGAGCAGTTCTTC.

This clone is a singleton in its sample. The rearrangement links TRBV6-6 to TRBJ1-4; D is unclear. Germline V gives CDR1 MNHNY, CDR2 SVGAGI (reference sequence). Trimming left V 0 bases short and J 8 bases short, with 4 bases between. The CDR3 has 12 amino acids. In nucleotides, the CDR3 is TGTGCCAGCAGTTACTCCACAGAAAAACTGTTTTTT. Its protein is CASSYSTEKLFF.

This clone was counted once. The rearrangement uses TRBV7-2 and TRBJ2-7; D is undetermined. From germline, CDR1 is SGHTA and CDR2 FQGNSA. This CDR3 is built from 14 residues. V lost 1 base and J 2 bases, leaving 9 bases between the germline ends. This chain's CDR3 is CASSLVVRTYEQYF. CDR3 in DNA: TGTGCCAGCAGCTTAGTTGTCAGAACCTACGAGCAGTACTTC.

J is TRBJ1-1 and V is TRBV19; D perhaps matches TRBD1 (6 bases). Germline V gives CDR1 LNHDA, CDR2 SQIVND (reference sequence). V lost 6 bases, J lost 7 bases, and 15 bases lay in between. The CDR3 is 13 residues long. In nucleotides, the CDR3 is TGTGCCAGTAGCACCGGGGGGGCCCGTGAAGCTTTCTTT. This gives the protein CASSTGGAREAFF.